This TCR beta chain was retrieved from a study of OX40 agonist ivuxolimab in advanced cancers. Study as a whole: As their treatment, patients were administered ivuxolimab, an agonistic anti-OX40 (CD134) antibody.

Germline V lookup: CDR1 MNHNS, CDR2 SASEGT. This CDR3 has 14 residues. V gave up 4 bases and J gave up 2 bases; unmatched junction bases: 3. Sequencing used immunoSEQ multiplex PCR; TCRdb keeps in-frame clones, though not all of them. The sample has around 49,000 clones; over 60% are singletons. Sequenced here: CD4+ or CD8+ T cells sorted from blood, sampled in a trial of the OX40 agonist ivuxolimab. This chain connects TRBV6-1 to TRBJ2-5; 8 positions agree with TRBD1. This sequence was found in an adult with an advanced solid tumor such as melanoma, head and neck, liver or kidney cancer. CDR3 sequence (DNA): TGTGCCAGCAGTGGGAACAGGGGGCAAGAGACCCAGTACTTC. Amino acid sequence: CASSGNRGQETQYF.